This section outlines one TCR beta chain sequence together with its context. Without the conserved terminal phenylalanine or tryptophan, this CDR3 likely stems from a read error. Because the CDR3's place on the DNA is in doubt, the DNA is left out and the CDR3 is given as listed by TCRdb. Each donor who had ophthalmopathy showed moderate-to-severe activity, a CAS of ≥3, a NOSPECS of ≥4, and a duration under 3 months. PBMCs had their origin in fresh peripheral blood (roughly 10 ml). CDR1 DFQATT and CDR2 SNEGSKA come from the germline V gene (reference sequence). The CDR3 spans 16 residues, counting both ends. The sequenced template was RNA, covering the TCR beta CDR3 region. An opening RT-PCR round employed HTBI primers and preceded a second-round multiplex PCR. In TCRdb, the multiplex PCR reads were re-called with MiXCR into one record per CDR3 protein. Here the sample spans about 48,000 distinct CDR3 sequences, around 48% being singletons.

The data belong to a study of Graves' ophthalmopathy and Graves' hyperthyroidism. The receptor was derived from an adult man with Graves' ophthalmopathy. Sequences were obtained from peripheral blood. The gene calls are TRBV20-1 and TRBJ1-1. The CDR3 region is CSVPSPLRGKGTEASL.